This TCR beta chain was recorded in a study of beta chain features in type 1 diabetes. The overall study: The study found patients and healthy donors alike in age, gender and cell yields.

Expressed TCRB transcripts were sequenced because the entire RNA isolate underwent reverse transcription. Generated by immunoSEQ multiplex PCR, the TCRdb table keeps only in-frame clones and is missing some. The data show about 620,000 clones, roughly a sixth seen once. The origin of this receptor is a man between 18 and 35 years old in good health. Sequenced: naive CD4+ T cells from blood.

Here the CDR3 DNA reads TGCGCCAGCAGCTTGGGAGGGGCCCATGAAGAGACCCAGTACTTC. It encodes CASSLGGAHEETQYF. The rearrangement joins TRBV5-1 to TRBJ2-5; the D gene could be TRBD1 or TRBD2 (5 bases each). CDR3 size: 15 residues. Germline CDR1 and CDR2: SGHRS and YFSETQ. Trimming shortened V by 0 bases and J by 3 bases, and 12 bases separated the two germline ends.